The clone carrying this T cell receptor (beta chain) was counted between two and nine times. Its target is not known. Sorting with CD45RO/CCR7/CD25/CD127/CD95/CD27 yielded naive, central memory, regulatory and stem-like memory CD4+ cells. This sample was taken from a study of beta chain features in type 1 diabetes. Study-wide findings and caveats: Insertions were fewer and deletions more numerous at VDJ junctions in type 1 diabetes patients. Within the patient group, naive, central memory and Treg TCRB repertoires appeared more similar to each other than within healthy donors.

Sequencing targeted expressed TCRB transcripts, as all isolated RNA had been reverse transcribed. Using immunoSEQ multiplex PCR, the repertoire was profiled, and TCRdb retains in-frame clones only, with some absent. Found here are roughly 450,000 clones, 14% of them singletons; the top ten hold about 0.04%. Germline CDR1 and CDR2: GTSNPN and SVGIG (reference sequence). V lost 3 bases, J lost 4 bases, and 12 bases stayed unmatched. This CDR3 comprises 16 residues. The chain uses TRBV30 and TRBJ2-1; the match to TRBD1 covers 7 bases. This sequence originates from a man aged 25 to 40 in good health. Sequenced: naive CD4+ T cells from blood. Here the CDR3 DNA reads TGTGCCTGGAGCTGGGACAGACCCTCGTCATACAATGAGCAGTTCTTC. This gives the protein CAWSWDRPSSYNEQFF.